This T cell receptor (beta chain) was sequenced during a study of Ad26.COV2.S vaccination and SARS-CoV-2 variants. Study summary: This donor came from the COV1001 trial of Ad26.COV2.S.

The sample's treatment: over 15 received Ad26.COV2.S at low or high dose, single or two shots; several received placebo; per-sample allocation not given. Day 63 after the first vaccine or placebo injection was the time point for sampling. At a Boston site, the person donating was an adult of 18-55 years. The shot given was an Ad26 vector that makes Wuhan-strain SARS-CoV-2 spike. Study conclusions and caveats: Post-vaccination spike-specific CD8+ and CD4+ T cell responses reportedly had substantial breadth.

Comments on this clone: Its antigen is undetermined.

The repertoire was sequenced with immunoSEQ multiplex PCR; TCRdb's copy has only in-frame clones and lacks some. Counted here are 430,000 or so clones, roughly 87% occurring once; the ten biggest clones make up about 2.4%. With 3 bases removed from V and 7 bases from J, the gap between germline ends came to 8 bases. This CDR3 comprises 12 residues. The germline V gene has CDR1 KGHDR and CDR2 SFDVKD. The TCR comes from a person aged 18-60 years who received the Ad26.COV2.S COVID-19 vaccine or a placebo. Sequences were derived from peripheral blood, sampled in a trial of Ad26.COV2.S vaccine versus placebo. The rearrangement links TRBV24-1 to TRBJ1-1; D not certain. The CDR3 here is CATSDRRSEAFF. The CDR3, as DNA: TGTGCCACCAGTGATAGAAGAAGTGAAGCTTTCTTT.